The next 14 T cell receptor beta chains were all read from a single sample in a study of CD8 T cells in ankylosing spondylitis. TCRdb reprocessed the 5' RACE reads with MiXCR, giving one entry per CDR3 protein. The table lists roughly 120,000 distinct CDR3 sequences, around 7% of them singletons, with less than 15% in the top ten. Sequencing was performed on blood, either unsorted or a sorted T cell fraction (not recorded which). These receptors were collected from a male donor with ankylosing spondylitis or in good health (not recorded which).

This clonotype was detected ten times or more. V and J are TRBV20-1 and TRBJ2-7; D possibly matches TRBD1 or TRBD2 (6 bases each). Trimming removed 0 bases from V and 2 bases from J, with 14 bases in between. From germline, CDR1 is DFQATT and CDR2 SNEGSKA (reference sequence). The CDR3 covers 15 residues. In nucleotides, the CDR3 is TGCAGTGCTAGAGATTCGGAGGGGGATCCCTACGAGCAGTACTTC. This encodes CSARDSEGDPYEQYF.

This clonotype was counted many times. The chain joins TRBV5-6 to TRBJ2-3; 7 bases are shared with TRBD1. Germline trimming cut 3 bases from V and 1 base from J; bases unmatched to any gene: 5. This CDR3 contains 15 residues. The germline CDR1 and CDR2 sequences are SGHDT and YYEEEE. CDR3 nucleotides: TGTGCCAGCAGCTATGGGACAGTGGGCACAGATACGCAGTATTTT. Its protein product is CASSYGTVGTDTQYF.

Here the CDR3 DNA reads TGTGCCAGCAGTCTAACAGGAATGGATGAAAAACTGTTTTTT. Its translation is CASSLTGMDEKLFF. The chain carries TRBV12-3 or TRBV12-4 and TRBJ1-4; a possible D gene is TRBD1 (5 bases). This CDR3 has 14 amino acids. V was cut by 5 bases and J by 6 bases, with 13 bases left in between.

This clonotype was seen many times. The V gene is TRBV5-1, the J gene TRBJ1-1; 12 positions agree with TRBD1. CDR1 and CDR2 (germline): SGHRS, YFSETQ. V lost 3 bases, J lost 1 base, and 10 bases stayed unmatched. The CDR3 has 18 residues. The chain's CDR3 is CASSYSGTGGVRNTEAFF. DNA of the CDR3: TGCGCCAGCAGCTACTCCGGGACAGGGGGCGTGCGGAACACTGAAGCTTTCTTT.

In regard to this clonotype: Relative to the germline gene, one junction end is altered; a read error may explain this. The rearrangement joins TRBV28 to TRBJ2-7; D unresolved. Looked up from germline, CDR1 is MDHEN and CDR2 is SYDVKM. The CDR3 extends over 12 amino acids. In DNA, the CDR3 is TGTGCCAGCAGGTTATCCGGGCACGAGCAGTACTTC. Translated: CASRLSGHEQYF.

The table lists this clonotype with many counts. The chain couples TRBV7-2 to TRBJ2-5, with a possible D match to TRBD1 (6 bases). Germline loops: CDR1 SGHTA, CDR2 FQGNSA. Trimming shortened V by 0 bases and J by 5 bases, and 16 bases separated the two germline ends. The CDR3 sequence is 16 residues long. The CDR3 bases are TGTGCCAGCAGCTTAGCAGGCCAACAGGGTTTTGAGACCCAGTACTTC. It is translated as CASSLAGQQGFETQYF.

This clonotype occurred many times. The chain employs TRBV3-1 and TRBJ1-1; maybe TRBD1 (6 bases). V lost 2 bases and J lost 1, with 8 bases in between. The CDR3 consists of 14 residues. The germline V gene encodes CDR1 LGHDT and CDR2 YNNKEL (reference sequence). CDR3 in DNA: TGTGCCAGCAGCCAAATGGGGGCGAACACTGAAGCTTTCTTT. Protein product: CASSQMGANTEAFF.

Ten or more counts support this clonotype. This chain links TRBV10-3 with TRBJ1-1; 7 bases fit TRBD1. This CDR3 contains 13 residues. The V segment lost 6 bases and the J segment 7 bases; nucleotides outside the gene matches: 8. Germline CDR1 and CDR2: ENHRY and SYGVKD. As DNA, the CDR3 is TGTGCCATCAGGGAAGACAGGGTTAGTGAAGCTTTCTTT. It translates to CAIREDRVSEAFF.

This clonotype came up many times. V gene TRBV7-2 combines with J gene TRBJ2-3; 7 bases agree with TRBD2. There are 16 residues in the CDR3. Trimming at V came to 5 bases and at J to 3 bases, leaving 11 bases not matched to a gene. CDR1 and CDR2 from the germline V gene are SGHTA and FQGNSA. The chain's CDR3 is CASSQLPGLQTDTQYF. The CDR3 coding sequence is TGTGCCAGCAGCCAACTTCCGGGACTACAAACAGATACGCAGTATTTT.

This clonotype was seen at least ten times. The V call is TRBV5-1, the J call TRBJ2-1; 8 bases map to TRBD2. CDR1 SGHRS and CDR2 YFSETQ come from the germline V gene. V gave up 0 bases and J gave up 6 bases; unmatched junction bases: 8. The CDR3 has 16 residues. CDR3 in DNA: TGCGCCAGCAGCTTGGCCCTAGCGGGTCCTGTCAATGAGCAGTTCTTC. This codes for CASSLALAGPVNEQFF.

This clonotype was counted many times. The rearrangement uses TRBV5-1 and TRBJ2-7, with D perhaps given as TRBD1 or TRBD2 (5 bases each). CDR3 size: 16 residues. The germline CDR1 and CDR2 sequences are SGHRS and YFSETQ. V shed 3 bases and J shed 0 bases, with 16 bases lying between them. The CDR3 reads CASSSGRDGYSYEQYF. CDR3 sequence (DNA): TGCGCCAGCAGCTCAGGCCGGGACGGATACTCCTACGAGCAGTACTTC.

This clonotype was counted at least ten times. The chain couples TRBV19 to TRBJ1-6; a possible D gene is TRBD1 (5 bases). The V end was cut by 5 bases, the J end by 8 bases, with 13 bases between. CDR1 is LNHDA, CDR2 SQIVND, per germline (reference sequence). CDR3 length equals 14 residues. CDR3 in amino acids: CASSRRGRDSPLHF. CDR3 bases: TGTGCCAGTAGTCGGAGGGGAAGGGATTCACCCCTCCACTTT.

This clonotype was recorded a few times. The chain combines TRBV5-1 with TRBJ1-1, with 9 bases fitting TRBD1. Per germline, CDR1 SGHRS and CDR2 YFSETQ. The CDR3 runs to 14 residues. Unmatched junction bases numbered 6, after V lost 6 bases and J lost 3 bases. This CDR3 reads CASTSRDRDTEAFF. The CDR3 DNA sequence: TGCGCCAGCACCAGTCGGGACAGGGACACTGAAGCTTTCTTT. Based on the CDR3 plus reference TRBV5-1 and TRBJ1-1, the full variable domain is KAGVTQTPRYLIKTRGQQVTLSCSPISGHRSVSWYQQTPGQGLQFLFEYFSETQRNKGNFPGRFSGRQFSNSRSEMNVSTLELGDSALYLCASTSRDRDTEAFFGQGTRLTVV.

This clonotype was seen repeatedly, ten times or more. V usage is TRBV11-1 and J usage is TRBJ2-7, with 8 bases fitting TRBD1. CDR1 is SGHAT, CDR2 FQDESV, per germline (reference sequence). The CDR3 length is 15 residues. J gave up 0 bases and V 6 bases, and 7 bases lay outside the gene matches. The DNA for the CDR3 is TGTGCCAGCAGTCCCCGGGACAGGTCCTCCTACGAGCAGTACTTC. It is translated as CASSPRDRSSYEQYF.